This T cell receptor (beta chain) was observed in a study of blood T cell repertoires in COVID-19. Per the original data handling: Reference gene primer amplification gave estimated nucleated cell counts. TCRdb's copy holds only in-frame clones and misses some; the assay was immunoSEQ multiplex PCR. The D gene and trimming were derived from the DNA, and the V and J assignments and clone size from that table. The profile covers 95,000 to 100,000 clones, with around 92% appearing a single time and approximately 5.4% taken by the ten largest. The CDR3 totals 12 residues. Germline trimming cut 5 bases from V and 6 bases from J; bases unmatched to any gene: 5. In germline, CDR1 is SQVTM, CDR2 ANQGSEA.

The chain combines TRBV29-1 with TRBJ2-3; 7 bases agree with TRBD1. The TCR originated in a man in his fifties or sixties with active COVID-19. The sample comprised peripheral blood. DNA for the CDR3: TGCAGCGTTAAGACAGGGCTTGATACGCAGTATTTT. It encodes CSVKTGLDTQYF.